The rows below give T cell receptor beta chains drawn from one sample of a study of spatial heterogeneity in lung cancer. TCRdb processed the 5' RACE reads anew with MiXCR; each CDR3 protein has one entry. The profile covers 11,000 to 15,000 distinct CDR3 sequences, with roughly a tenth appearing a single time and around 34% taken by the ten largest. The sequencing used PBMCs, collected at surgery. These receptors all come from a female donor with early-stage non-small cell lung cancer. The CDR3 runs from the conserved cysteine through the conserved F or W. A D gene is named only where the DNA matches it firmly. The listing skips clone size in some rows; elsewhere it reads once, few, many or a size class.

v_call	d_call	j_call	clone_size	cdr3_nt	cdr3_aa
TRBV14	TRBD1	TRBJ2-5	NA	TGTGCCAGCAGCCGGCGGACAGGGCCGGGGGAGACCCAGTACTTC	CASSRRTGPGETQYF
TRBV12-3/TRBV12-4	TRBD2	TRBJ2-1	many	TGTGCCAGCAGTCCGGGGACTAGCGGGGGGGCCGGGAATGAGCAGTTCTTC	CASSPGTSGGAGNEQFF
TRBV30	NA	TRBJ2-7	many	TGTGCCTGGATCGGACTGAGCTACGAGCAGTACTTC	CAWIGLSYEQYF
TRBV10-3	TRBD1	TRBJ1-1	few	TGTGCCATCAGTGAGACCGGGACAGGGAACACTGAAGCTTTCTTT	CAISETGTGNTEAFF
TRBV27	NA	TRBJ2-3	NA	TGTGCCAGCAGTTTATGGCGACTAGAGGCAGATACGCAGTATTTT	CASSLWRLEADTQYF
TRBV20-1	TRBD2	TRBJ2-3	once	TGCAGTCCCGCCCGAGGGAGCGGGGGAGATACGCAGTATTTT	CSPARGSGGDTQYF
TRBV10-3	NA	TRBJ2-2	many	TGTGCCATCAGCCGCACCGGGGAGCTGTTTTTT	CAISRTGELFF
TRBV7-2	TRBD1	TRBJ1-1	many	TGTGCCAGCAGCCGGACAGGCAAGAGAATGAACACTGAAGCTTTCTTT	CASSRTGKRMNTEAFF
TRBV29-1	NA	TRBJ2-7	many	TGCAGCGTTGCCGGACCCCAGTACGAGCAGTACTTC	CSVAGPQYEQYF
TRBV20-1	TRBD2	TRBJ2-2	NA	TGCAGTGCTAGCCCATTCCGGGGGGCGAACACCGGGGAGCTGTTTTTT	CSASPFRGANTGELFF